The source of this T cell receptor beta chain is a study of blood T cell repertoires in COVID-19. Assay used: immunoSEQ multiplex PCR; TCRdb lists only in-frame clones, some missing. The sample has some 250,000 clones, 65% to 90% seen once; the top ten hold just under 3%. CDR1 is MNHNS, CDR2 SASEGT, per germline. The trim removed 0 bases at V and 5 bases at J, leaving 5 bases unmatched. This CDR3 is 16 amino acids long. The origin of this receptor is a woman in her fifties or sixties with active or convalescent COVID-19. The sequenced sample was peripheral blood. This chain links TRBV6-1 with TRBJ2-1, with TRBD1 identical over 9 bases. CDR3 sequence reads: CASSEALGQGNNEQFF. In DNA, the CDR3 is TGTGCCAGCAGTGAAGCCCTAGGACAGGGGAACAATGAGCAGTTCTTC.